The 8 T cell receptor beta chains in this list originate from one sample, sequenced in a study of blood T cell repertoires in COVID-19. Sequenced by immunoSEQ multiplex PCR; TCRdb stores in-frame clones only, minus some. The table shows approximately 260,000 clones, with approximately 85% occurring only once. Sequenced input: peripheral blood. The receptors originated from a woman aged 55-69 years with active or convalescent COVID-19.

The chain is built from TRBV5-1 and TRBJ2-2, with 10 bases fitting TRBD2. V gave up 5 bases and J gave up 4 bases; unmatched junction bases: 2. There are 14 residues in the CDR3. Germline loops: CDR1 SGHRS, CDR2 YFSETQ. In DNA form, the CDR3 reads TGCGCCAGCAGTAGGACTAGCGGCACCGGGGAGCTGTTTTTT. It encodes CASSRTSGTGELFF.

The chain couples TRBV7-8 to TRBJ2-7; TRBD2 matches at 11 bases. Trimming took 3 bases from V and 6 from J; bases not matched to a gene: 1. The length of the CDR3 is 13 residues. Per the germline V gene, CDR1 is SGHVS and CDR2 is FQNEAQ. CDR3 region: CASSLGLAVEQYF. In nucleotides, the CDR3 is TGTGCCAGCAGCTTGGGACTAGCGGTCGAGCAGTACTTC.

The V gene is TRBV6-2 or TRBV6-3, the J gene TRBJ1-4; D ambiguous. Germline V gene sequence: CDR1 MNHEY, CDR2 SVGEGT. CDR3 length: 12 residues. V lost 5 bases and J 8 bases, leaving 9 bases between the germline ends. This CDR3 is CASSPPGEKLFF. The CDR3 nucleotides are TGTGCCAGCAGTCCCCCGGGGGAAAAACTGTTTTTT.

The genes are TRBV3-1 (or the pseudogene TRBV3-2) and TRBJ1-1; TRBD1 matches 8 bases. Germline values: CDR1 LGHDT, CDR2 YNNKEL (reference sequence). V dropped 0 bases and J dropped 10; count of bases not matched to a gene: 10. The CDR3 loop spans 15 amino acids. The CDR3 loop reads CASSQEEGRGRGAFF. The CDR3, as DNA: TGTGCCAGCAGCCAAGAAGAAGGCAGGGGGCGCGGAGCTTTCTTT.

The V gene is TRBV5-1, the J gene TRBJ2-1; 10 bases are shared with TRBD2. The trim removed 4 bases at V and 4 bases at J, leaving 5 bases unmatched. The CDR3 consists of 15 residues. Germline V lookup: CDR1 SGHRS, CDR2 YFSETQ. CDR3 protein: CASSHLAGAYNEQFF. Here the CDR3 DNA reads TGCGCCAGCAGCCATCTAGCGGGGGCTTACAATGAGCAGTTCTTC.

The chain recombines TRBV6-6 with TRBJ1-5, with 8 bases fitting TRBD1. This CDR3 has 16 residues. CDR1 and CDR2 (germline): MNHNY, SVGAGI (reference sequence). J gave up 3 bases and V 6 bases, and 10 bases lay outside the gene matches. CDR3 coding DNA: TGTGCCAGCAGGAGCAACAGGGGGAAAGACAATCAGCCCCAGCATTTT. Its protein is CASRSNRGKDNQPQHF.

The chain is built from TRBV21-1 and TRBJ1-2; whether TRBD1, the table's D call, matches the DNA was not checked. TRBV21-1 is recorded as a pseudogene. The CDR3 spans 17 residues. The DNA of the CDR3 is TGTGCCAGCAGCAAAAGGGTCAGAGGGGGATCTAACTATGGCTACACCTTC. It is translated as CASSKRVRGGSNYGYTF.

The CDR3 DNA reads as TGTGCCAGTACCCCGACAGGGATGTCCTACGAGCAGTACTTC. It specifies CASTPTGMSYEQYF. The V and J genes are TRBV19 and TRBJ2-7, with 7 bases aligning to TRBD1. This CDR3 region has 14 residues. The J segment lost 1 base and the V segment lost 7 bases, leaving 7 bases of the junction unmatched. Germline lookup yields CDR1 LNHDA and CDR2 SQIVND (reference sequence). The full variable domain, its missing parts supplied by reference TRBV19 and TRBJ2-7, is DGGITQSPKYLFRKEGQNVTLSCEQNLNHDAMYWYRQDPGQGLRLIYYSQIVNDFQKGDIAEGYSVSREKKESFPLTVTSAQKNPTAFYLCASTPTGMSYEQYFGPGTRLTVT.